Presented here are 6 T cell receptor beta chains from one specimen sequenced in a study of shared clonotypes between healthy human individuals. CD8 cells regarded as naive lacked CD45RO, were positively chosen for CCR7, and omitted terminally differentiated effector memory CD45RA+ cells. Profiling relied on immunoSEQ multiplex PCR, and the TCRdb table lists in-frame clones only, not all of them. The table records about 2.1 million clones, 93% of them present only once. Sequencing used naive CD8+ T cells from PBMCs. The receptors originated from a man in his late teens or twenties in good health. Some clones in this sample may be carry-over from other donors' samples.

This chain uses TRBV28 with TRBJ1-1, with D uncertain. Trimming removed 2 bases at V and 0 bases at J, with 7 bases between. This CDR3 has 14 residues. The germline CDR1 and CDR2 sequences are MDHEN and SYDVKM. The CDR3 protein is CASSLETVNTEAFF. DNA of the CDR3: TGTGCCAGCAGTTTAGAGACGGTGAACACTGAAGCTTTCTTT.

The rearrangement links TRBV29-1 to TRBJ2-7; 10 positions agree with TRBD1. With V trimmed by 5 bases and J by 5 bases, 15 bases remained unmatched. CDR1 and CDR2 (germline): SQVTM, ANQGSEA. CDR3 size: 16 residues. The CDR3 loop reads CSVIRQYDRGLDEQYF. The DNA for the CDR3 is TGCAGCGTTATCCGACAATACGACAGGGGGCTCGACGAGCAGTACTTC.

This chain connects TRBV28 to TRBJ1-3; the D gene is possibly TRBD1 (6 bases). The CDR3 spans 16 residues. Trimming stripped 8 bases from V and 4 bases from J, with 21 bases between. Germline V gene lookup returns CDR1 MDHEN and CDR2 SYDVKM. In DNA form, the CDR3 reads TGTGCCAGCCGACCCACTCGGGGGGCGGAAGGAAACACCATATATTTT. Translated: CASRPTRGAEGNTIYF.

This chain links TRBV6-5 with TRBJ2-1; 10 nucleotides line up with TRBD1. Germline loops: CDR1 MNHEY, CDR2 SVGAGI. This CDR3 spans 14 amino acids. The trim removed 6 bases at V and 6 bases at J, leaving 5 bases unmatched. CDR3: CASRHRTGGNEQFF. DNA for the CDR3: TGTGCCAGCAGGCACCGGACAGGGGGCAATGAGCAGTTCTTC.

The V gene is TRBV27, the J gene TRBJ1-5, with D uncertain. Germline CDR1 and CDR2: MNHEY and SMNVEV (reference sequence). V was pared by 2 bases and J by 0 bases, with 14 bases between. The CDR3 contains 17 residues. CDR3 bases: TGTGCCAGCAGTTTACCTACGCGTGTCCCTAGCAATCAGCCCCAGCATTTT. Its translation: CASSLPTRVPSNQPQHF.

The chain is built from TRBV2 and TRBJ2-3, with D perhaps matching TRBD2 (5 bases). The ends were cut back, 6 bases at V and 2 bases at J, with 18 bases in the middle. The CDR3 is 16 amino acids. Germline V gene sequence: CDR1 SNHLY, CDR2 FYNNEI. The CDR3 nucleotides read TGTGCCAGCAGGACTTGGGTGAGCGGATACACAGATACGCAGTATTTT. Encoded protein: CASRTWVSGYTDTQYF.